These 10 T cell receptor beta chains came from one sample sequenced in a study of cytomegalovirus exposure and HLA in healthy donors. The study ran its PCR with 60 Vbeta and 13 Jbeta primers. The data were produced by immunoSEQ multiplex PCR, yet TCRdb's version contains in-frame clones alone and is incomplete. The sample includes approximately 120,000 clones, around three quarters seen only once; the top ten take around 4%. Sample: PBMCs. These receptors were taken from a man aged 35 to 55 in good health and CMV-seronegative.

This clone showed up just once. The genes are TRBV5-6 and TRBJ1-3, with 12 bases aligning to TRBD1. The CDR3 totals 16 residues. With V trimmed by 2 bases and J by 7 bases, 7 bases remained unmatched. CDR1 and CDR2 (germline): SGHDT, YYEEEE. CDR3 region: CASSFGTGGLRNTIYF. The CDR3 coding sequence is TGTGCCAGCAGCTTCGGGACAGGGGGCCTTCGGAACACCATATATTTT.

V is TRBV7-9 and J is TRBJ2-2; D is uncertain. The CDR3 spans 15 residues. The V gene lost 3 bases and the J gene lost 1 base, with 9 bases spanning the gap. The germline V gene encodes CDR1 SEHNR and CDR2 FQNEAQ (reference sequence). The CDR3 nucleotides read TGTGCCAGCAGCTTCCGAAGAGGGAACACCGGGGAGCTGTTTTTT. This encodes CASSFRRGNTGELFF. Drawing the rest from reference TRBV7-9 and TRBJ2-2, the complete variable domain is DTGVSQNPRHKITKRGQNVTFRCDPISEHNRLYWYRQTLGQGPEFLTYFQNEAQLEKSRLLSDRFSAERPKGSFSTLEIQRTEQGDSAMYLCASSFRRGNTGELFFGEGSRLTVL.

V usage is TRBV7-2 and J usage is TRBJ2-7, with a tentative D call TRBD1 (6 bases). The V gene's germline CDR1 is SGHTA and CDR2 FQGNSA. The CDR3 spans 15 residues. V dropped 5 bases and J dropped 2 bases, with 16 bases sitting between them. The CDR3, as DNA: TGTGCCAGCAGCCCGCCGGGACAAACAACCTACGAGCAGTACTTC. Its protein is CASSPPGQTTYEQYF.

The V call is TRBV6-5, the J call TRBJ1-1, with 11 bases fitting TRBD1. The CDR3 totals 14 residues. CDR1 MNHEY and CDR2 SVGAGI come from the germline V gene. The V segment lost 6 bases and the J segment 7 bases; nucleotides outside the gene matches: 7. The CDR3 region is CASRRWDRGIEAFF. The CDR3 DNA reads as TGTGCCAGCAGAAGGTGGGACAGGGGGATTGAAGCTTTCTTT.

The chain couples TRBV18 to TRBJ2-2, with D maybe TRBD1 (5 bases). V was trimmed by 1 base and J by 4 bases, leaving 10 bases between them. This CDR3 is 15 amino acids long. CDR1 KGHSH and CDR2 LQKENI come from the germline V gene. The CDR3: CASSPLSGLTGELFF. The CDR3 nucleotides are TGTGCCAGCTCACCACTTTCAGGGCTCACCGGGGAGCTGTTTTTT.

This clone has just a few counts. The CDR3 nucleotides read TGTGCCAGCAGCCAAGTTAGGGTAGCGGGGGAGGTTAGCACAGATACGCAGTATTTT. The encoded protein is CASSQVRVAGEVSTDTQYF. This rearrangement joins TRBV14 to TRBJ2-3; 9 bases align to TRBD2. V lost 1 base, J lost 0 bases, and 11 bases stayed unmatched. The CDR3 extends over 19 amino acids. The germline CDR1 and CDR2 sequences are SGHDN and FVKESK. Full variable domain (remainder filled in from reference TRBV14 and TRBJ2-3): EAGVTQFPSHSVIEKGQTVTLRCDPISGHDNLYWYRRVMGKEIKFLLHFVKESKQDESGMPNNRFLAERTGGTYSTLKVQPAELEDSGVYFCASSQVRVAGEVSTDTQYFGPGTRLTVL.

The rearrangement uses TRBV27 and TRBJ1-5; 8 positions agree with TRBD1. Looked up from germline, CDR1 is MNHEY and CDR2 is SMNVEV (reference sequence). V was pared by 8 bases and J by 2 bases, with 8 bases of the junction left unmatched. This CDR3 has 15 residues. The CDR3 DNA reads TGTGCCAGCCAGGATGGACAGGGCGGCAATCAGCCCCAGCATTTT. It encodes CASQDGQGGNQPQHF.

The rearrangement links TRBV10-3 to TRBJ2-2; D is possibly TRBD2 (6 bases). Per the germline V gene, CDR1 is ENHRY and CDR2 is SYGVKD. Trimming pared 4 bases from V and 2 bases from J, leaving 11 bases between. There are 15 residues in the CDR3. The CDR3 protein is CAISVLRDNTGELFF. Here the CDR3 DNA reads TGTGCCATCAGTGTTTTGCGGGATAACACCGGGGAGCTGTTTTTT.

This clone has just one count. The chain employs TRBV7-9 and TRBJ2-7, with 7 bases identical to TRBD2. Germline lookup yields CDR1 SEHNR and CDR2 FQNEAQ (reference sequence). V shed 5 bases, J shed 6 bases, and the junction held 7 bases outside the gene matches. The CDR3 totals 13 residues. The CDR3 nucleotides are TGTGCCAGCAGCATAGGACTAGTAGGCGAGCAGTACTTC. It codes for CASSIGLVGEQYF.

Points on this clone: Other DNA variants within this sample encode the same CDR3. The chain uses TRBV6-5 and TRBJ1-1; D remains unclear. This CDR3 is 14 amino acids long. CDR1 and CDR2 from the germline V gene are MNHEY and SVGAGI. Trimming stripped 2 bases from V and 0 bases from J, with 7 bases between. DNA for the CDR3: TGTGCCAGCAGTTACGGTCAGGTGAACACTGAAGCTTTCTTT. Encoded protein: CASSYGQVNTEAFF.